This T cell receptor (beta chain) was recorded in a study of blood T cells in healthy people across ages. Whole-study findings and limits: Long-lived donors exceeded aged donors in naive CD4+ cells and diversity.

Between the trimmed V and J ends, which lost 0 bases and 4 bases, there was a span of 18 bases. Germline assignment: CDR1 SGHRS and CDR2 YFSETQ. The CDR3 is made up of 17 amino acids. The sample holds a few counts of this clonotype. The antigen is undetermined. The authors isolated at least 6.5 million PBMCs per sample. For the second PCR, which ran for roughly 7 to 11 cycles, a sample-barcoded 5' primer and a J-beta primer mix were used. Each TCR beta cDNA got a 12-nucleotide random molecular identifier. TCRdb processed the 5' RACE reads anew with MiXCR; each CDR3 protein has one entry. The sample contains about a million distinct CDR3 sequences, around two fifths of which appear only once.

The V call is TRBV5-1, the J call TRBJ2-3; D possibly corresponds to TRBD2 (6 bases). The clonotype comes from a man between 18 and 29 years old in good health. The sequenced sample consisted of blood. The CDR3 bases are TGCGCCAGCAGCTTGGATTCGGGCGGGGTACGACCAGATACGCAGTATTTT. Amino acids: CASSLDSGGVRPDTQYF.